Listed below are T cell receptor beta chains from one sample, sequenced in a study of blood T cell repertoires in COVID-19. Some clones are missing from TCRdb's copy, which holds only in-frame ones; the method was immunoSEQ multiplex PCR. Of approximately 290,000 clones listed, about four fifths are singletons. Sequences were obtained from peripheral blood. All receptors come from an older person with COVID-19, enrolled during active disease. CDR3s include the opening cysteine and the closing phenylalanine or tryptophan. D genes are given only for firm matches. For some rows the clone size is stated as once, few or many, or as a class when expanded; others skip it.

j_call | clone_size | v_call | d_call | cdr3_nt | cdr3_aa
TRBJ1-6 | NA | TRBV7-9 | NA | TGTGCCAGCAGCTTAGGACAGTCCTATAATTCACCCCTCCACTTT | CASSLGQSYNSPLHF
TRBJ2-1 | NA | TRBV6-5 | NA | TGTGCCAGCGCTGATACCGGACTAACTAATGAGCAGTTCTTC | CASADTGLTNEQFF
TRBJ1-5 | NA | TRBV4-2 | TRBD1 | TGTGCCAGCAGCCAAGAAAGACAGGGTTATAATCAGCCCCAGCATTTT | CASSQERQGYNQPQHF
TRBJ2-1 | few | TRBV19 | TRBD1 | TGTGCCAGTAGTACCCGACAGGGCCCCCTTGGTTTTTCCGAGCAGTTCTTC | CASSTRQGPLGFSEQFF
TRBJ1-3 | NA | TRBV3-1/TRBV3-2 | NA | TGTGCCAGCAGCCAAGGACAGCCTATCTCTGGAAACACCATATATTTT | CASSQGQPISGNTIYF
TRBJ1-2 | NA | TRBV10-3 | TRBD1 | TGTGCCATCAGTGAGCAGGGGGCTCGTCTTGGCTACACCTTC | CAISEQGARLGYTF
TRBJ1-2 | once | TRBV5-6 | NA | TGTGCCAGCAGCTTAACTCCCGAGGGCTACACCTTC | CASSLTPEGYTF
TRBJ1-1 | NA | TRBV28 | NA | TGTGCCAGCAGACCGCAGGGGATGAACACTGAAGCTTTCTTT | CASRPQGMNTEAFF
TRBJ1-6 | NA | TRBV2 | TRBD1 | TGTGCCAGCAAACAGGGGGTGAGCGGATCACCCCTCCACTTT | CASKQGVSGSPLHF
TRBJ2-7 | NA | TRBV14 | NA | TGTGCCAGCAGCTTGTCAGGCTACGAGCAGTACTTC | CASSLSGYEQYF
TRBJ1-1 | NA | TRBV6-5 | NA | TGTGCCAGCAGTTACTCCCGGGGAAACACTGAAGCTTTCTTT | CASSYSRGNTEAFF